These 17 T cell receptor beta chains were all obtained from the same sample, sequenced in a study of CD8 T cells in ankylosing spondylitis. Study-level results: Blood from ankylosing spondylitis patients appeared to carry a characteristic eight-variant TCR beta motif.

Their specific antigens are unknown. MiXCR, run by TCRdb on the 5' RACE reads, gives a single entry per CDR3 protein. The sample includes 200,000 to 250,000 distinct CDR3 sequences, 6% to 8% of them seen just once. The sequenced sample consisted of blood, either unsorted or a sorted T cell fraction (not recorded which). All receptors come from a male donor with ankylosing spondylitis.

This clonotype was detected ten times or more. Here the CDR3 DNA reads TGTGCCAGCAGAGACAGGGATGGCAAAAACATTCAGTACTTC. This sequence encodes CASRDRDGKNIQYF. The V gene is TRBV19, the J gene TRBJ2-4, with TRBD1 matching over 7 bases. Germline CDR1 is LNHDA and CDR2 is SQIVND (reference sequence). Losses at the gene ends were 9 bases for V and 3 bases for J; bases not matched to a gene: 8. This CDR3 contains 14 residues.

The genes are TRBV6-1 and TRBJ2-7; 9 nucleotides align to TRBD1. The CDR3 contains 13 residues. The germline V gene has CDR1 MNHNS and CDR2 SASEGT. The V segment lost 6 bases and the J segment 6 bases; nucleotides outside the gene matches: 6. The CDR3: CASSVGQGSEQYF. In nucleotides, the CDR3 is TGTGCCAGCAGCGTCGGACAGGGGAGCGAGCAGTACTTC.

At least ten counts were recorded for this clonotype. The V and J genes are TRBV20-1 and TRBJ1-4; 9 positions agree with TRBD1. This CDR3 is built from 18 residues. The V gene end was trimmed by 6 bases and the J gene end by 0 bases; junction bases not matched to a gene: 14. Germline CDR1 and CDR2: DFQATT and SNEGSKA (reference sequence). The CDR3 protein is CSAEGDRAKSATNEKLFF. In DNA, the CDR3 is TGCAGTGCGGAGGGGGACAGGGCAAAGTCCGCAACTAATGAAAAACTGTTTTTT.

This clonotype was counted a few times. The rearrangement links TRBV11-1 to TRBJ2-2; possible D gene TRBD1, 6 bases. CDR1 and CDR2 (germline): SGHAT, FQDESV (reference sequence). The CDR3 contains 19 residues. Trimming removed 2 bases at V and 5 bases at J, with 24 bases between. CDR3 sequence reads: CASSLLVVVQGQLTGELFF. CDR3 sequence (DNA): TGTGCCAGCAGCTTATTGGTTGTGGTACAGGGACAATTGACCGGGGAGCTGTTTTTT. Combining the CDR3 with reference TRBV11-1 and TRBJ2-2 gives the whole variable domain EAEVAQSPRYKITEKSQAVAFWCDPISGHATLYWYRQILGQGPELLVQFQDESVVDDSQLPKDRFSAERLKGVDSTLKIQPAELGDSAMYLCASSLLVVVQGQLTGELFFGEGSRLTVL.

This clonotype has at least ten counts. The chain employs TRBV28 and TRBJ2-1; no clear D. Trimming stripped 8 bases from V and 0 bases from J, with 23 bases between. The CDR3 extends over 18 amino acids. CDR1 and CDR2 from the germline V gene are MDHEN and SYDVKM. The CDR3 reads CASQPGPLRKGSYNEQFF. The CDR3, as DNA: TGTGCCAGCCAGCCGGGTCCCCTCCGGAAGGGCTCCTACAATGAGCAGTTCTTC.

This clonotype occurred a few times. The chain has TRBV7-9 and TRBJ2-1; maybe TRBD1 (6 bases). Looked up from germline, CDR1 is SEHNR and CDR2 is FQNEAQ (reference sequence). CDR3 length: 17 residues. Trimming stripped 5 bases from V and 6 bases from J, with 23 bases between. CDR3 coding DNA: TGTGCCAGCAGCCCTACTATGGCAGGGGTATGGGGCAATGAGCAGTTCTTC. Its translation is CASSPTMAGVWGNEQFF.

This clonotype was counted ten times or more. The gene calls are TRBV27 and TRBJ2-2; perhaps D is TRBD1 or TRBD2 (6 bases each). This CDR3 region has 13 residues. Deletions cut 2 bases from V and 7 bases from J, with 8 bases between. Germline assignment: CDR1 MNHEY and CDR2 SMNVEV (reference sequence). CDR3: CASSLGGHGELFF. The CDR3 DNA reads TGTGCCAGCAGTTTAGGGGGGCACGGGGAGCTGTTTTTT.

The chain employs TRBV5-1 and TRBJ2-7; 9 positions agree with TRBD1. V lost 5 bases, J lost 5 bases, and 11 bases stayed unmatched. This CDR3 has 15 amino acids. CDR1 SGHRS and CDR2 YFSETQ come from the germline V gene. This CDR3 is CASRVPGQGIHEQYF. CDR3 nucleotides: TGCGCCAGCAGGGTTCCGGGACAGGGTATCCACGAGCAGTACTTC.

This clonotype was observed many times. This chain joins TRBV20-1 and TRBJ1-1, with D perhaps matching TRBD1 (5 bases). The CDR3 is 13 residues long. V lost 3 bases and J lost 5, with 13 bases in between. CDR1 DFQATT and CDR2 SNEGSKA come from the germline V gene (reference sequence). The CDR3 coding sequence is TGCAGTGCTAGTCGGGGGGATGTGACTGAAGCTTTCTTT. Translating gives CSASRGDVTEAFF.

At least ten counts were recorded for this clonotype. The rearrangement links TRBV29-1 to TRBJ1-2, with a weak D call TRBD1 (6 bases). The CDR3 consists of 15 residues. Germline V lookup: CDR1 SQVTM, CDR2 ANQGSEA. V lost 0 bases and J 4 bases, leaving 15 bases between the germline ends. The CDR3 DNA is TGCAGCGTTGAAGATTCAGAGGACAGACCCTATGGCTACACCTTC. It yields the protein CSVEDSEDRPYGYTF.

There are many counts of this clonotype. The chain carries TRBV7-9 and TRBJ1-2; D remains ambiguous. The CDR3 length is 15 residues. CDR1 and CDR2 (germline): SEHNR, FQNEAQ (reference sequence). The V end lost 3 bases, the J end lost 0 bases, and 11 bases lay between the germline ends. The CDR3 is CASSFVGLTNYGYTF. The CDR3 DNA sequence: TGTGCCAGCAGCTTCGTGGGCCTGACTAACTATGGCTACACCTTC.

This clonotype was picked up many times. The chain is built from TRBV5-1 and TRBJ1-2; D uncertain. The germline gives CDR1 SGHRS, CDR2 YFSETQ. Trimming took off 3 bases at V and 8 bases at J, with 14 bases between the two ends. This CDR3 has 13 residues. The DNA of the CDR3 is TGCGCCAGCAGCTGGAGTGGTGCGGAAGGCTACACCTTC. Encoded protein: CASSWSGAEGYTF. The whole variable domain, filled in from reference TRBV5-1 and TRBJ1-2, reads KAGVTQTPRYLIKTRGQQVTLSCSPISGHRSVSWYQQTPGQGLQFLFEYFSETQRNKGNFPGRFSGRQFSNSRSEMNVSTLELGDSALYLCASSWSGAEGYTFGSGTRLTVV.

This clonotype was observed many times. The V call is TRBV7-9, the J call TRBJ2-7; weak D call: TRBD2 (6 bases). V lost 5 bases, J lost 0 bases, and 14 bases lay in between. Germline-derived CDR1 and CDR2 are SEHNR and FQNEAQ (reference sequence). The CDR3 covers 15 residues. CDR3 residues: CASSPFFGGSYEQYF. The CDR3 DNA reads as TGTGCCAGCAGCCCATTCTTCGGGGGCTCCTACGAGCAGTACTTC.

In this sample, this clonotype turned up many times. CDR3 protein: CASSRGGDSYEQYF. DNA for the CDR3: TGTGCCAGCAGCAGGGGGGGGGACTCCTACGAGCAGTACTTC. The rearrangement links TRBV5-5 to TRBJ2-7; TRBD2 might be the D (7 bases). The CDR3 covers 14 residues. V lost 4 bases to trimming and J lost 0 bases, with 11 bases between them. Germline CDR1 reads SGHKS; CDR2 reads YYEKEE (reference sequence).

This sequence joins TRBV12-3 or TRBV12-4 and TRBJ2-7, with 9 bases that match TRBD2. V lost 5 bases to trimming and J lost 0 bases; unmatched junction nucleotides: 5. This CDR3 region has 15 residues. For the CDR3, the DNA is TGTGCCAGCAGTATGGGACTAGCTATCTCCTACGAGCAGTACTTC. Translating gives CASSMGLAISYEQYF.

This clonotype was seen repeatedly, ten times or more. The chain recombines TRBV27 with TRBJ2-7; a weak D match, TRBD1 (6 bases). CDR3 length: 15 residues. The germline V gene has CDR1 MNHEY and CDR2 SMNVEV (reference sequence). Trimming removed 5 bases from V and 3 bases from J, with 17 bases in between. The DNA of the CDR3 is TGTGCCAGCAGTAAGGACCGGGACATAGTCTACGAGCAGTACTTC. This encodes CASSKDRDIVYEQYF.

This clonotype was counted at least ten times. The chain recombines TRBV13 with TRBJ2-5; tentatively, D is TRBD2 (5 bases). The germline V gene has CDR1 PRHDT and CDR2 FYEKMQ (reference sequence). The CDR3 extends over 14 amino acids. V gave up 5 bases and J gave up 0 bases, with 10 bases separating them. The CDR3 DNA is TGTGCCAGCAGCGCCGGGATGTACCAAGAGACCCAGTACTTC. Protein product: CASSAGMYQETQYF.